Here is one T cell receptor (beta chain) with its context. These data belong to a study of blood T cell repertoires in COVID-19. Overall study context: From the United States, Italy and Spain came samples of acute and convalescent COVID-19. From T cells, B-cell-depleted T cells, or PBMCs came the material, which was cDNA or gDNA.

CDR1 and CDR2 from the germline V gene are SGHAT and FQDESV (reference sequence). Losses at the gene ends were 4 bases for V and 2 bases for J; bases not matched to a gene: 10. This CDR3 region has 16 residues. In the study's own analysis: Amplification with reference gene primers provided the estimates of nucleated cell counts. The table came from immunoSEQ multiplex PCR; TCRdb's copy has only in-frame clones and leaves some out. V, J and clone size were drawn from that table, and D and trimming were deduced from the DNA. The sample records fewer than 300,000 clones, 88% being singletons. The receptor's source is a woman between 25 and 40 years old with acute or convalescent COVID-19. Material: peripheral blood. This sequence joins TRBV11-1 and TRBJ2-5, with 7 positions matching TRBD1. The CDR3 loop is CASSSHRGTEQETQYF. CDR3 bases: TGTGCCAGCAGCTCGCATAGGGGGACAGAGCAAGAGACCCAGTACTTC.